This section outlines one T cell receptor (beta chain) sequence together with its context. Its antigen is currently unknown. A read error may explain this, as a much larger clone is one base away. Naive CD4+ cells had CD25+ Tregs removed. TCRdb fed the 5' RACE reads into MiXCR, producing one record per CDR3 protein. The table has some 57,000 distinct CDR3 sequences, 17% seen once. Findings and caveats of the study: Tumor memory CD4+ T cell TCR gene usage clustered with blood and lymph node memory CD4+ cells and lymph node naive CD4+ cells.

The clonotype comes from a female donor with breast cancer. Sequenced material: naive CD4+ T cells sorted from blood. Regarding subset: naive CD4+ T cells, CD4+CD45RA+CD25-.

The CDR3 region is CASRPTVYNEQFF. CDR3 DNA: TGCGCCAGCCGCCCGACAGTGTACAATGAGCAGTTCTTC. The rearrangement uses TRBV5-1 and TRBJ2-1; D possibly corresponds to TRBD1 (5 bases). Per germline, CDR1 SGHRS and CDR2 YFSETQ. The V end was cut by 7 bases, the J end by 4 bases, with 12 bases between. The CDR3 length is 13 residues.